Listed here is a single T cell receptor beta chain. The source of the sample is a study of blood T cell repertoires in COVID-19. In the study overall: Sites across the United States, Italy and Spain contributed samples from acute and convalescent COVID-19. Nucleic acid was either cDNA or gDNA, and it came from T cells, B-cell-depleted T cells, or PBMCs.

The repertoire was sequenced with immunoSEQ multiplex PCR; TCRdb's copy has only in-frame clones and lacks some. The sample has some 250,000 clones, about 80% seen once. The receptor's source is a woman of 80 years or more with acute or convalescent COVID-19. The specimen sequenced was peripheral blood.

For the CDR3, the DNA is TGTGCCATCAGTGAGTCGACAGGGGCTCTACCCCTCCACTTT. Its translation is CAISESTGALPLHF. V and J are TRBV10-3 and TRBJ1-6, with 8 nucleotides matching TRBD1. The CDR3 sequence is 14 residues long. The germline CDR1 and CDR2 sequences are ENHRY and SYGVKD. Trimming cost V 0 bases and J 12 bases; bases outside gene matches: 4.